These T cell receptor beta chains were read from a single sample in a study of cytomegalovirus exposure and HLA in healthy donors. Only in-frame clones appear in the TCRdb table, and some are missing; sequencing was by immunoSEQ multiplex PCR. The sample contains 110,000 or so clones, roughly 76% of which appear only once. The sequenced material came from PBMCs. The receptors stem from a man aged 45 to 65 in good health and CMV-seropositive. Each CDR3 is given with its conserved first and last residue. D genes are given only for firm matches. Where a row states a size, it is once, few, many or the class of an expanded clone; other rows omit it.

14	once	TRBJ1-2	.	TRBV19	TGTGCCAGTAGTATAGTAGCCGAAGACTATGGCTACACCTTC	CASSIVAEDYGYTF
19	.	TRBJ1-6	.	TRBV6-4	TGTGCCAGCAGTCAGGGTTTTTCTTATTTTGATGTGGATGGTTCACCCCTCCACTTT	CASSQGFSYFDVDGSPLHF
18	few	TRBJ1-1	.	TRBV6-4	TGTGCCAGCAGTGACTCTTTCCTCGGAGGGAGCACGAACACTGAAGCTTTCTTT	CASSDSFLGGSTNTEAFF
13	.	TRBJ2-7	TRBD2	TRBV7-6	TGTGCCAGCAGCTTAGCCGGGACTAACGAGCAGTACTTC	CASSLAGTNEQYF
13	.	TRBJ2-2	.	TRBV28	TGTGCCAGCAGGGCTACAGGATTGGGGGAGCTGTTTTTT	CASRATGLGELFF
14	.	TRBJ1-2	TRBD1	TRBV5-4	TGTGCCAGCAGCCCGGGGACAGCTGCCTATGGCTACACCTTC	CASSPGTAAYGYTF
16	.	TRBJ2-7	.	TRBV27	TGTGCCAGCAGTTCGGACTACCCCGCGGTGTCCTACGAGCAGTACTTC	CASSSDYPAVSYEQYF
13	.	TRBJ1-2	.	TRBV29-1	TGCAGCGTTGATATGGCAGGGGTTTCTGGCTACACCTTC	CSVDMAGVSGYTF
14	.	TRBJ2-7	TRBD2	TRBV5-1	TGCGCCAGCAGCTTGACGGGGGGGGCCTACGAGCAGTACTTC	CASSLTGGAYEQYF
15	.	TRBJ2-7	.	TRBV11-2	TGTGCCAGCAGTCGAATCCACAGGGAGGGCTACGAGCAGTACTTC	CASSRIHREGYEQYF
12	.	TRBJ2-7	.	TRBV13	TGTGCCAGCAGCTTCATCTCCTACGAGCAGTACTTC	CASSFISYEQYF